This T cell receptor (beta chain) was captured in a study of technical replicates of blood from several donors. The V and J ends lost 6 bases and 5 bases, in that order; junction bases with no gene match: 11. CDR1 SGHRS and CDR2 YFSETQ come from the germline V gene. The CDR3 runs 16 residues. Clones were sequenced by immunoSEQ multiplex PCR, and TCRdb holds only the in-frame ones, with some missing. Of approximately 81,000 clones in the sample, roughly four fifths were seen once. The sample consisted of PBMCs. The J gene is TRBJ2-5, the V gene TRBV5-1, with 12 bases matching TRBD1. This TCR came from a human donor in good health. Some clones in this sample may be carry-over from other donors' samples. The CDR3 nucleotides read TGCGCCAGCACTTCTCGGGGACAGGGGGCAGGGGAGACCCAGTACTTC. This encodes CASTSRGQGAGETQYF.